Listed below are T cell receptor beta chains from one sample, sequenced in a study of T cell responses to AZD1222 COVID-19 vaccine. Measured with immunoSEQ multiplex PCR; TCRdb has only the in-frame clones, and not every one. This table holds approximately 200,000 clones, 88% found once. Source: peripheral blood, taken on day 0 of AZD1222 vaccination. These receptors originate from an adult in good health. The CDR3 runs from the conserved cysteine through the conserved F or W. Each record gives: D gene, V gene, CDR3 length, J gene, clone size, CDR3 DNA, CDR3 protein. The D gene is left open where the match is weak. Clone size is given for some rows only: seen once, a few or many times, or a class if the clone is expanded.

D gene: TRBD1
V gene: TRBV19
CDR3 length: 12
J gene: TRBJ1-1
clone size: .
CDR3 DNA: TGTGCCAGTAGTGTGACAGGGACTGAAGCTTTCTTT
CDR3 protein: CASSVTGTEAFF

D gene: .
V gene: TRBV19
CDR3 length: 19
J gene: TRBJ2-6
clone size: .
CDR3 DNA: TGTGCCAGTAGTAACCCGACGGGCTATGGGGCGTCTGGGGCCAACGTCCTGACTTTC
CDR3 protein: CASSNPTGYGASGANVLTF

D gene: .
V gene: TRBV5-1
CDR3 length: 14
J gene: TRBJ2-7
clone size: .
CDR3 DNA: TGCGCCAGCAGCGTATTGACAGGCTCCTACGAGCAGTACTTC
CDR3 protein: CASSVLTGSYEQYF

D gene: .
V gene: TRBV4-2
CDR3 length: 16
J gene: TRBJ1-5
clone size: .
CDR3 DNA: TGTGCCAGCAGCCCCGCCGAGGGGACCTACAATCAGCCCCAGCATTTT
CDR3 protein: CASSPAEGTYNQPQHF

D gene: .
V gene: TRBV2
CDR3 length: 12
J gene: TRBJ1-2
clone size: .
CDR3 DNA: TGTGCCAGCAGTGTCGCACCTGGAGGCTACACCTTC
CDR3 protein: CASSVAPGGYTF

D gene: TRBD1
V gene: TRBV5-5
CDR3 length: 16
J gene: TRBJ2-7
clone size: .
CDR3 DNA: TGTGCCAGCAGCTTAAAACCGGGACAGGGGTCCTACGAGCAGTACTTC
CDR3 protein: CASSLKPGQGSYEQYF

D gene: .
V gene: TRBV3-1/TRBV3-2
CDR3 length: 14
J gene: TRBJ1-1
clone size: .
CDR3 DNA: TGTGCCAGCAGCCCCACAGACCAGTACACTGAAGCTTTCTTT
CDR3 protein: CASSPTDQYTEAFF

D gene: .
V gene: TRBV4-1
CDR3 length: 18
J gene: TRBJ1-3
clone size: .
CDR3 DNA: TGCGCCAGCAGCCAAGATCTGGGACCAAGGAGCTCTGGAAACACCATATATTTT
CDR3 protein: CASSQDLGPRSSGNTIYF

D gene: .
V gene: TRBV6-5
CDR3 length: 15
J gene: TRBJ1-5
clone size: .
CDR3 DNA: TGTGCCAGCAGTTACCTGGGGGGGGGCAATCAGCCCCAGCATTTT
CDR3 protein: CASSYLGGGNQPQHF

D gene: .
V gene: TRBV9
CDR3 length: 15
J gene: TRBJ2-1
clone size: .
CDR3 DNA: TGTGCCAGCAGCCCAAAAGGGATCTCCTACAATGAGCAGTTCTTC
CDR3 protein: CASSPKGISYNEQFF

D gene: .
V gene: TRBV11-2
CDR3 length: 13
J gene: TRBJ1-1
clone size: .
CDR3 DNA: TGTGCCAGCAGCTTAAGAGGACCTACTGAAGCTTTCTTT
CDR3 protein: CASSLRGPTEAFF

D gene: TRBD1
V gene: TRBV10-3
CDR3 length: 13
J gene: TRBJ2-7
clone size: .
CDR3 DNA: TGTGCCATCATGGCCGGGACAGCAAACGAGCAGTACTTC
CDR3 protein: CAIMAGTANEQYF

D gene: .
V gene: TRBV7-6
CDR3 length: 16
J gene: TRBJ2-2
clone size: .
CDR3 DNA: TGTGCCAGCAGCTTAGGATACCAGGGTTCCACCGGGGAGCTGTTTTTT
CDR3 protein: CASSLGYQGSTGELFF

D gene: TRBD1
V gene: TRBV5-1
CDR3 length: 15
J gene: TRBJ2-7
clone size: .
CDR3 DNA: TGCGCCAGCAGCCTAGACACAGGGGCCTACAGCGAGCAGTACTTC
CDR3 protein: CASSLDTGAYSEQYF

D gene: .
V gene: TRBV5-5
CDR3 length: 15
J gene: TRBJ1-2
clone size: .
CDR3 DNA: TGTGCCAGCAGCTTGGAGTACAGGGCCTACTATGGCTACACCTTC
CDR3 protein: CASSLEYRAYYGYTF

D gene: .
V gene: TRBV10-3
CDR3 length: 16
J gene: TRBJ2-2
clone size: .
CDR3 DNA: TGTGCCATCAGCGGAGGGGGAGGGGGAAGGACCGGGGAGCTGTTTTTT
CDR3 protein: CAISGGGGGRTGELFF

D gene: .
V gene: TRBV9
CDR3 length: 11
J gene: TRBJ2-3
clone size: few
CDR3 DNA: TGTGCCAGCACCAACACAGATACGCAGTATTTT
CDR3 protein: CASTNTDTQYF

D gene: TRBD1
V gene: TRBV29-1
CDR3 length: 12
J gene: TRBJ1-1
clone size: .
CDR3 DNA: TGCAGCGCGACTAGACAGGGGACTGAAGCTTTCTTT
CDR3 protein: CSATRQGTEAFF

D gene: .
V gene: TRBV2
CDR3 length: 13
J gene: TRBJ1-4
clone size: .
CDR3 DNA: TGTGCCAGCAGTGTCGAGGGCGGGGAAAAACTGTTTTTT
CDR3 protein: CASSVEGGEKLFF

D gene: TRBD1
V gene: TRBV6-1
CDR3 length: 15
J gene: TRBJ2-7
clone size: .
CDR3 DNA: TGTGCCAGCAGTGAGTGGGACAGGGCCTCCTACGAGCAGTACTTC
CDR3 protein: CASSEWDRASYEQYF

D gene: .
V gene: TRBV25-1
CDR3 length: 14
J gene: TRBJ1-5
clone size: few
CDR3 DNA: TGTGCCAGCAGTGATGCAGGGAGCAATCAGCCCCAGCATTTT
CDR3 protein: CASSDAGSNQPQHF

D gene: TRBD1
V gene: TRBV24-1
CDR3 length: 14
J gene: TRBJ1-5
clone size: .
CDR3 DNA: TGTGCCACCAAGAAACACAGGGGTGGGCAGCCCCAGCATTTT
CDR3 protein: CATKKHRGGQPQHF

D gene: .
V gene: TRBV29-1
CDR3 length: 12
J gene: TRBJ1-1
clone size: .
CDR3 DNA: TGCAGCGTTGATCGCCAGAACACTGAAGCTTTCTTT
CDR3 protein: CSVDRQNTEAFF

D gene: .
V gene: TRBV5-1
CDR3 length: 14
J gene: TRBJ2-3
clone size: .
CDR3 DNA: TGCGCCAGCAGCCCCGCGAGTAGCACAGATACGCAGTATTTT
CDR3 protein: CASSPASSTDTQYF

D gene: .
V gene: TRBV4-1
CDR3 length: 17
J gene: TRBJ2-6
clone size: .
CDR3 DNA: TGCGCCAGTAACCGGGAAGCTACATACTCTGGGGCCAACGTCCTGACTTTC
CDR3 protein: CASNREATYSGANVLTF

D gene: .
V gene: TRBV23-1
CDR3 length: 12
J gene: TRBJ2-7
clone size: few
CDR3 DNA: TGCGCCAGCAGTCAATCAAGCTACGAGCAGTACTTC
CDR3 protein: CASSQSSYEQYF

D gene: TRBD2
V gene: TRBV9
CDR3 length: 16
J gene: TRBJ2-5
clone size: .
CDR3 DNA: TGTGCCAGCAGCGAGAGACTAGCGGGGCCCCAAGAGACCCAGTACTTC
CDR3 protein: CASSERLAGPQETQYF

D gene: .
V gene: TRBV14
CDR3 length: 12
J gene: TRBJ1-1
clone size: .
CDR3 DNA: TGTGCCAGCAGCCAAGCTGGGACTGAAGCTTTCTTT
CDR3 protein: CASSQAGTEAFF

D gene: .
V gene: TRBV28
CDR3 length: 11
J gene: TRBJ2-7
clone size: .
CDR3 DNA: TGTGCCAGCAGTTTATTCTACGAGCAGTACTTC
CDR3 protein: CASSLFYEQYF

D gene: .
V gene: TRBV6-1
CDR3 length: 16
J gene: TRBJ2-5
clone size: .
CDR3 DNA: TGTGCCAGCAGTGAATGGCAGGGGAGCATCCAGGAGACCCAGTACTTC
CDR3 protein: CASSEWQGSIQETQYF

D gene: .
V gene: TRBV19
CDR3 length: 13
J gene: TRBJ1-2
clone size: .
CDR3 DNA: TGTGCCAGTACCTTCAGGGATAACTATGGCTACACCTTC
CDR3 protein: CASTFRDNYGYTF

D gene: .
V gene: TRBV12-3/TRBV12-4
CDR3 length: 11
J gene: TRBJ2-7
clone size: .
CDR3 DNA: TGTGCCAGCAGCGGCCCTGGGGGGCAGTACTTC
CDR3 protein: CASSGPGGQYF

D gene: TRBD1
V gene: TRBV28
CDR3 length: 18
J gene: TRBJ2-5
clone size: .
CDR3 DNA: TGTGCCAGCAGCCCGTTGGGGACAGCCCGAATTTCCCAAGAGACCCAGTACTTC
CDR3 protein: CASSPLGTARISQETQYF

D gene: .
V gene: TRBV7-3
CDR3 length: 15
J gene: TRBJ2-5
clone size: once
CDR3 DNA: TGTGCCAGCAGCTTAAACGGCAGGGGAGGGGAGACCCAGTACTTC
CDR3 protein: CASSLNGRGGETQYF

D gene: TRBD1
V gene: TRBV5-1
CDR3 length: 13
J gene: TRBJ1-2
clone size: .
CDR3 DNA: TGCGCCAGCAGCTTTCGACAGGGCGGGGGCTACACCTTC
CDR3 protein: CASSFRQGGGYTF